The clone carrying this T cell receptor (beta chain) has a single count. This sample also contains other DNA sequences that code for the same CDR3. Germline V gene data show CDR1 as SGHRS and CDR2 as YFSETQ. V dropped 5 bases and J dropped 2; count of bases not matched to a gene: 3. The CDR3 sequence is 13 residues long. These data are taken from a study of cytomegalovirus exposure and HLA in healthy donors. 60 Vbeta and 13 Jbeta primers were used in PCR. The repertoire was sequenced with immunoSEQ multiplex PCR; TCRdb's copy has only in-frame clones and lacks some. The repertoire holds 160,000 or so clones, with approximately 88% as singletons.

The V call is TRBV5-1, the J call TRBJ1-2; 7 bases match TRBD1. The sequencing sample was made of PBMCs. The clonotype comes from a woman aged 18-35 years in good health and CMV-seronegative. The chain's CDR3 is CASSLQGNYGYTF. The CDR3 DNA sequence: TGCGCCAGCAGTCTACAGGGGAACTATGGCTACACCTTC.